Shown below are 9 T cell receptor beta chains from a single sample sequenced in a study of cytomegalovirus exposure and HLA in healthy donors. Measured with immunoSEQ multiplex PCR; TCRdb has only the in-frame clones, and not every one. The sample gives over 200,000 clones, about 90% of which show up once; under 0.4% is in the top ten. Sequencing used PBMCs. The receptor set was obtained from a woman between 18 and 29 years old in good health and CMV-seronegative.

The chain employs TRBV10-3 and TRBJ2-2; D is undetermined. Trimming pared 7 bases from V and 2 bases from J, leaving 11 bases between. The germline V gene encodes CDR1 ENHRY and CDR2 SYGVKD. The CDR3 covers 14 residues. As DNA, the CDR3 is TGTGCCATCACTCCCGACAAAAACACCGGGGAGCTGTTTTTT. This sequence encodes CAITPDKNTGELFF.

This clone was found once. This chain links TRBV29-1 with TRBJ1-1; the match to TRBD1 covers 9 bases. The germline CDR1 and CDR2 sequences are SQVTM and ANQGSEA. With V trimmed by 1 base and J by 1 base, 4 bases remained unmatched. CDR3 size: 15 residues. In DNA form, the CDR3 reads TGCAGCGTTGAAGGACAGGGGGGTAAGAACACTGAAGCTTTCTTT. Protein sequence: CSVEGQGGKNTEAFF.

The chain employs TRBV4-3 and TRBJ1-1; D is possibly TRBD1 (6 bases). Germline loops: CDR1 LGHNA, CDR2 YSLEER. The germline V and J ends were trimmed by 1 base and 6 bases, with 21 bases remaining between them. CDR3 size: 17 residues. The CDR3 is CASSQANPRLRGPEAFF. The CDR3 DNA reads as TGCGCCAGCAGCCAAGCTAACCCCCGTTTGCGGGGGCCTGAAGCTTTCTTT.

This clone has just a few counts. This chain joins TRBV13 and TRBJ1-2, with D perhaps matching TRBD1 (5 bases). The V gene's germline CDR1 is PRHDT and CDR2 FYEKMQ (reference sequence). Trimming pared 5 bases from V and 5 bases from J, leaving 15 bases between. CDR3 length: 14 residues. The CDR3: CASSREGIRYGYTF. CDR3 bases: TGTGCCAGCAGCAGGGAGGGGATTCGGTATGGCTACACCTTC.

Written as DNA, the CDR3 is TGTGCCAGCAGTTCTTGGCTACAGGGAGAGAACACTGAAGCTTTCTTT. This sequence encodes CASSSWLQGENTEAFF. The chain recombines TRBV27 with TRBJ1-1; D perhaps matches TRBD1 (6 bases). The CDR3 runs 16 residues. CDR1 MNHEY and CDR2 SMNVEV come from the germline V gene (reference sequence). V dropped 4 bases and J dropped 1 base, with 16 bases sitting between them.

The sample holds a few counts of this clone. This chain uses TRBV11-2 with TRBJ2-1; D not resolved. Per the germline V gene, CDR1 is SGHAT and CDR2 is FQNNGV. The V end lost 0 bases, the J end lost 1 base, and 10 bases lay between the germline ends. The CDR3 length is 16 residues. The CDR3 DNA follows: TGTGCCAGCAGCTTAGACGGTTTTCGGTCCTACAATGAGCAGTTCTTC. Its translation: CASSLDGFRSYNEQFF.

The count of this clone is one. This chain joins TRBV9 and TRBJ2-3; 8 bases map to TRBD1. The length of the CDR3 is 15 residues. Trimming removed 4 bases from V and 0 bases from J; junction bases left unmatched: 4. Germline CDR1 reads SGDLS; CDR2 reads YYNGEE. CDR3 region: CASSKGDRSTDTQYF. The CDR3, as DNA: TGTGCCAGCAGCAAAGGGGACAGGAGCACAGATACGCAGTATTTT.

The chain links TRBV20-1 to TRBJ1-1; D is perhaps TRBD1 (6 bases). The CDR3 consists of 10 residues. Germline CDR1 DFQATT, CDR2 SNEGSKA (reference sequence). CDR3 protein: CRGSGTEAFF. The CDR3 coding sequence is TGCAGGGGTTCCGGGACAGAAGCTTTCTTT.

The chain recombines TRBV5-1 with TRBJ2-3, with 8 bases matching TRBD2. CDR3 length equals 16 residues. Germline-derived CDR1 and CDR2 are SGHRS and YFSETQ. Losses at the gene ends were 4 bases for V and 2 bases for J; bases not matched to a gene: 9. This chain's CDR3 is CASSPEGTRYTDTQYF. The CDR3 bases are TGCGCCAGCAGCCCGGAGGGGACTAGGTACACAGATACGCAGTATTTT.